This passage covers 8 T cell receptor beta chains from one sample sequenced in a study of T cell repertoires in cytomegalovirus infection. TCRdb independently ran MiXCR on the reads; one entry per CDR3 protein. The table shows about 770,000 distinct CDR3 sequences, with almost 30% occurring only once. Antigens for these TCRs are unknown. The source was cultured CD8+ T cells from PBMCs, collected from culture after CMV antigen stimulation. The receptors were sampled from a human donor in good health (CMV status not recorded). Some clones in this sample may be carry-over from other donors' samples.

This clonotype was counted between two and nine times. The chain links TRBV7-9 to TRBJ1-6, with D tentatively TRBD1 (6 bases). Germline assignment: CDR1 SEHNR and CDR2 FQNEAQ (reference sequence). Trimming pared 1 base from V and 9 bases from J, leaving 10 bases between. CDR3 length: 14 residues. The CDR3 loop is CASSLVGGGSPLHF. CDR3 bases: TGTGCCAGCAGCTTAGTAGGGGGGGGTTCACCCCTCCACTTT.

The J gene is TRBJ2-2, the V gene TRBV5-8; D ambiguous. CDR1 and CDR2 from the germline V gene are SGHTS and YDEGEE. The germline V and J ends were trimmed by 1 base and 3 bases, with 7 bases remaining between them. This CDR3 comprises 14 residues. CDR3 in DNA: TGTGCCAGCAGCTTGTGGCAGGACACCGGGGAGCTGTTTTTT. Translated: CASSLWQDTGELFF.

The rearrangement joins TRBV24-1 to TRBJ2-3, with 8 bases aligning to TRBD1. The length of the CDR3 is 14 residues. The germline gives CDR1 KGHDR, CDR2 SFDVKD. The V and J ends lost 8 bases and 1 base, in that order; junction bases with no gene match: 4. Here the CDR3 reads CATTGQGGTDTQYF. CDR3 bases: TGTGCCACCACTGGACAGGGAGGCACAGATACGCAGTATTTT.

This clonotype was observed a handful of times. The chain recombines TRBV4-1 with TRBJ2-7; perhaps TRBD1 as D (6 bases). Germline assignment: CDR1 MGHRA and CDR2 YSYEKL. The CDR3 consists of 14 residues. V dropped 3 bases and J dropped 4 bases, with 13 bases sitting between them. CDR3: CASSHTTGIYEQYF. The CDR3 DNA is TGCGCCAGCAGCCACACGACAGGTATTTACGAGCAGTACTTC.

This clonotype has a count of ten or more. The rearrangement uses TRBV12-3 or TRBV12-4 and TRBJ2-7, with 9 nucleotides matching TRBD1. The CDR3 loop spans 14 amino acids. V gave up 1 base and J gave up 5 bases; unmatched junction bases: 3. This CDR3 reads CASSLVGTGNEQYF. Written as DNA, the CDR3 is TGTGCCAGCAGTTTAGTGGGGACAGGGAACGAGCAGTACTTC.

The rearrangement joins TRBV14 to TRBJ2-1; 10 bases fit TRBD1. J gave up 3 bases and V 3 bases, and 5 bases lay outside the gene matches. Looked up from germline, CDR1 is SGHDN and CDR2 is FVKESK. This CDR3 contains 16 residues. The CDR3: CASSHPGQGYYNEQFF. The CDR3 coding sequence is TGTGCCAGCAGCCATCCGGGACAGGGGTACTACAATGAGCAGTTCTTC.

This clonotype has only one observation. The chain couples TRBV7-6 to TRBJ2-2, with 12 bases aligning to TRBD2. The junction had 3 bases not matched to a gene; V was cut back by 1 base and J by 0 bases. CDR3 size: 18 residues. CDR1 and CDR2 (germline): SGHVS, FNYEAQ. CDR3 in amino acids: CASSLETSGGSNTGELFF. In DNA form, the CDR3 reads TGTGCCAGCAGCTTAGAAACTAGCGGGGGGTCGAACACCGGGGAGCTGTTTTTT.

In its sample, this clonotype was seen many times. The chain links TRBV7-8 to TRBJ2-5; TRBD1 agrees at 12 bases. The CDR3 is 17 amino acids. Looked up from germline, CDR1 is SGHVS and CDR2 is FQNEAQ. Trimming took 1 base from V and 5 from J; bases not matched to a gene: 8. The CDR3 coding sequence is TGTGCCAGCAGCTTAGTGGGGACAGGGGGCGCGGGGGAGACCCAGTACTTC. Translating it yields CASSLVGTGGAGETQYF.